A few counts support the clone carrying this T cell receptor (beta chain). Its antigen is unidentified. V gave up 5 bases and J gave up 3 bases; unmatched junction bases: 5. The CDR3 covers 15 residues. Per germline, CDR1 SGHVS and CDR2 FQNEAQ. This sample is drawn from a study of cytomegalovirus exposure and HLA in healthy donors. Overall study: The study's early data release held 75 million to 95 million unique TCRs from HLA-typed donors. Whole-study results and caveats: Analysis was carried out at a later point, and it linked a missense DCLRE1C variant to TCR beta V- and J-gene trimming. Later analysis showed TCR association rates varying by HLA locus, highest for DRB1 and lowest for HLA-C. Many donors shared some public TCRs, even though most TCR sequences were rare.

A multiplex PCR was run with 60 Vbeta primers and 13 Jbeta primers. Here immunoSEQ multiplex PCR was the method, and the copy in TCRdb shows in-frame clones only, minus some. The data show 130,000 or so clones, with 61% seen just once and over 1.5% held by the top ten. The receptor's source is a male donor in good health and CMV-seronegative. The chain recombines TRBV7-8 with TRBJ2-7; 12 nucleotides line up with TRBD1. The sequenced sample consisted of PBMCs. The CDR3 region has the DNA TGTGCCAGCAGCAAGGGACAGGGGGCCTTCTACGAGCAGTACTTC. Its protein product is CASSKGQGAFYEQYF.